This paragraph covers one T cell receptor beta chain sequence. The sample belongs to a study of blood T cell repertoires in COVID-19. About the study: Acute and convalescent COVID-19 samples came from the United States, Italy and Spain.

The assay was immunoSEQ multiplex PCR, and TCRdb's table has in-frame clones only and misses some. The table has about 87,000 clones, roughly 87% seen once. This CDR3 is built from 14 residues. The ends were cut back, 2 bases at V and 2 bases at J, with 11 bases in the middle. Looked up from germline, CDR1 is SQVTM and CDR2 is ANQGSEA. The sample consisted of peripheral blood. V and J are TRBV29-1 and TRBJ2-3; perhaps TRBD2 as D (6 bases). This TCR derives from an elderly woman with acute or convalescent COVID-19. The CDR3 loop reads CSVESGGDTDTQYF. The CDR3 nucleotides read TGCAGCGTTGAATCGGGCGGGGACACAGATACGCAGTATTTT.